This T cell receptor beta chain was sequenced in a study of blood T cell repertoires in COVID-19. Sequencing was performed with immunoSEQ multiplex PCR; in TCRdb, only in-frame clones are kept and a portion is missing. The profile covers about 210,000 clones, with around 86% appearing a single time and about 8.9% taken by the ten largest. The germline CDR1 and CDR2 sequences are SQVTM and ANQGSEA. V was pared by 4 bases and J by 4 bases, with 19 bases between. The CDR3 spans 15 residues. The sequencing sample was made of PBMCs or T cells enriched from blood (not recorded which). The clonotype originates from a woman aged 45-60 years with acute COVID-19. The rearrangement joins TRBV29-1 to TRBJ1-1, with D unclear. CDR3 in amino acids: CSVGTGGSRSTEAFF. CDR3 DNA: TGCAGCGTTGGAACGGGAGGGTCTAGGAGCACTGAAGCTTTCTTT.